This TCR beta chain derives from a study of T cell repertoires in cytomegalovirus infection. The overall study: The authors used CMV epitopes that were HLA-C-restricted (recently identified) and HLA-B-restricted (well studied). Public signatures in TCR beta pointed to CMV infection and matching HLA type.

TCRdb re-called the reads through MiXCR, storing one row per CDR3 protein. This table holds about 89,000 distinct CDR3 sequences, about 29% found once. This clonotype was seen repeatedly, ten times or more. Its target is not known. Overall study results and limits: CMV-specific HLA-C-restricted TCR beta clonotypes dominated the ex vivo response.

This material consisted of CD8+ T cells from cultured PBMCs, taken from culture after CMV antigen stimulation. The receptor comes from a human donor in good health (CMV status not recorded). Some clones in this sample may be carry-over from other donors' samples.

CDR3 in amino acids: CASSLRIAGVEAFF. The CDR3 DNA sequence: TGTGCCAGCAGCTTAAGAATCGCAGGGGTTGAAGCTTTCTTT. The V and J genes are TRBV7-8 and TRBJ1-1; a weak D match, TRBD1 (6 bases). The germline gives CDR1 SGHVS, CDR2 FQNEAQ. Trimming left V 2 bases short and J 7 bases short, with 14 bases between. The CDR3 totals 14 residues.